This T cell receptor (beta chain) was sequenced during a study of blood T cell repertoires in COVID-19. Across the whole study: Sites across the United States, Italy and Spain contributed samples from acute and convalescent COVID-19.

Germline V CDR1 and CDR2: SGHTA, FQGNSA. This CDR3 spans 12 amino acids. Trimming shortened V by 5 bases and J by 7 bases, and 9 bases separated the two germline ends. Method: immunoSEQ multiplex PCR; TCRdb's copy keeps in-frame clones and lacks some. The sample lists over 350,000 clones, approximately 90% occurring once. The age range of participants was 18 to 89 years, with residence in about two dozen US areas. Cohort allocation depended upon clinical history that participants reported. Sequenced: PBMCs or T cells enriched from blood (not recorded which). This receptor was identified in a woman aged 40 to 50 who had been exposed to COVID-19. The chain joins TRBV7-2 to TRBJ1-5; perhaps TRBD1 as D (6 bases). CDR3 sequence reads: CASSVRGQPQHF. The CDR3 nucleotides read TGTGCCAGCAGCGTCAGGGGCCAGCCCCAGCATTTT.